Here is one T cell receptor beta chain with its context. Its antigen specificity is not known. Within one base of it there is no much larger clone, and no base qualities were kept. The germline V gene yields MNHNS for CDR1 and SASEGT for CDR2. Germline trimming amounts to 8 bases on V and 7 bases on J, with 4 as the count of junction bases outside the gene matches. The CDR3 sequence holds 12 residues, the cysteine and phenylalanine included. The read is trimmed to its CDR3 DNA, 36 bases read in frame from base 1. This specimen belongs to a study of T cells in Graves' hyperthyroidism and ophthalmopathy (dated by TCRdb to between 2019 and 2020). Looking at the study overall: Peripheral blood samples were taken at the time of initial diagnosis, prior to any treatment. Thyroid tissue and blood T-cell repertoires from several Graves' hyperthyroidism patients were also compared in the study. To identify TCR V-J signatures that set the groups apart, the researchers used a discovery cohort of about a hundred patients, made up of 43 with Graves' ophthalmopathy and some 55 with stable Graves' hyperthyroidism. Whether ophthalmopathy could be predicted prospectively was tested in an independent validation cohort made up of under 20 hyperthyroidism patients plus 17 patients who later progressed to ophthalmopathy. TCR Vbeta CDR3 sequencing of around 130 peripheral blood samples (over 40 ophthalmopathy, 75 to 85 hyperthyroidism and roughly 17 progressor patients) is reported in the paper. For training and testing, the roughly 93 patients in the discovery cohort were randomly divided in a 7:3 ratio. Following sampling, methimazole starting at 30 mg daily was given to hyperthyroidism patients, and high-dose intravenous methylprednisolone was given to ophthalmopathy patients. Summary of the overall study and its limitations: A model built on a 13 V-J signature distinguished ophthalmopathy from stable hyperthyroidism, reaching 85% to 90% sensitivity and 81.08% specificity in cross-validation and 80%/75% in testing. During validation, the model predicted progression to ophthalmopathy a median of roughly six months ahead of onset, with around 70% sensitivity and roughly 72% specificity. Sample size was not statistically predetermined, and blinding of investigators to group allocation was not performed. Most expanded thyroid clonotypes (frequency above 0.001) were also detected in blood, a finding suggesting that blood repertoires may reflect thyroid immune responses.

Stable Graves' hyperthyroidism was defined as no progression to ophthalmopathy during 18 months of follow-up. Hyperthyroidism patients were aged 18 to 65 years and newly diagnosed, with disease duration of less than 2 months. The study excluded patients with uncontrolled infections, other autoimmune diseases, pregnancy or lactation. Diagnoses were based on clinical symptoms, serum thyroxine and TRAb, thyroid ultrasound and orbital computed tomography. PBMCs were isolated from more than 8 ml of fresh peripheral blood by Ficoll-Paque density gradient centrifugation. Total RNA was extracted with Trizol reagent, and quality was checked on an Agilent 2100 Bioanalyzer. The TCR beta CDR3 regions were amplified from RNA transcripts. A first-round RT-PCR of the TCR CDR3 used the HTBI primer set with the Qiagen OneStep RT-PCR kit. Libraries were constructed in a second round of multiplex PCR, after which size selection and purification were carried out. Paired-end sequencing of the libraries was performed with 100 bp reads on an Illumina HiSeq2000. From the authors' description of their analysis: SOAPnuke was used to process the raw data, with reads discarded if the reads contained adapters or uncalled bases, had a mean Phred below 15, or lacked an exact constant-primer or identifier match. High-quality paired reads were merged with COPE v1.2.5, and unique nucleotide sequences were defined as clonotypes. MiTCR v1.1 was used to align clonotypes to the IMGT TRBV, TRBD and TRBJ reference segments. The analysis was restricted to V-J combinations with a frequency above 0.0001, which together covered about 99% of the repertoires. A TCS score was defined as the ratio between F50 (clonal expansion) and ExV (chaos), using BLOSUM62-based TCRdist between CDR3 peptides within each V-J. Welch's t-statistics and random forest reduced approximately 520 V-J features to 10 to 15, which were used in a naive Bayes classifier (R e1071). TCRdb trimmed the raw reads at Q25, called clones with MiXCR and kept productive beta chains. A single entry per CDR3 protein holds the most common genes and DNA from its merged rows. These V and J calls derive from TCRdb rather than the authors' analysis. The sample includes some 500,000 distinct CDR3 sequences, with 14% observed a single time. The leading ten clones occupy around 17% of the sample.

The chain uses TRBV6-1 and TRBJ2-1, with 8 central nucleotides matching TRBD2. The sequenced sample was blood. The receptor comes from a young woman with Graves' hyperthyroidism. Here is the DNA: TGTGCCAGCGAAGGCGGGAGGAATGAGCAGTTCTTC. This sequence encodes CASEGGRNEQFF.